This is a list of T cell receptor beta chains from one sample in a study of siplizumab effects on memory and regulatory T cells. Repertoires were generated with immunoSEQ multiplex PCR, while TCRdb's copy carries only in-frame clones and drops some. In the table there are roughly 82,000 clones, over 80% of which are singletons. The material sequenced was Tregs sorted from blood. These receptors all come from a human donor in good health. The CDR3 runs from the conserved cysteine through the conserved F or W. Fields, in order: J gene, V gene, clone size, D gene, CDR3 DNA, CDR3 protein. The D gene is left open where the match is weak. Clone sizes are given selectively: once, few, many, or a class where the clone is expanded.

j_gene: TRBJ1-6; v_gene: TRBV10-3; abundance: medium-sized; d_gene: -; CDR3nt: TGTGCCATCAGTGAGTCGACTAATTCACCCCTCCACTTT; CDR3aa: CAISESTNSPLHF
j_gene: TRBJ1-5; v_gene: TRBV18; abundance: -; d_gene: -; CDR3nt: TGTGCCAGCTCGCGGCAGACTGAAAATCAGCCCCAGCATTTT; CDR3aa: CASSRQTENQPQHF
j_gene: TRBJ2-2; v_gene: TRBV11-2; abundance: -; d_gene: -; CDR3nt: TGTGCCAGCAGCTTATTTCTTGGGGGCCCCCCCTTGTACACCGGGGAGCTGTTTTTT; CDR3aa: CASSLFLGGPPLYTGELFF
j_gene: TRBJ1-5; v_gene: TRBV30; abundance: -; d_gene: -; CDR3nt: TGTGCCTGGAGTCCTACGTCAGGACAGCCCCAGCATTTT; CDR3aa: CAWSPTSGQPQHF
j_gene: TRBJ2-7; v_gene: TRBV7-2; abundance: -; d_gene: -; CDR3nt: TGTGCCAGCAGCTTCTCGCTCGGACAGACCTACGAGCAGTACTTC; CDR3aa: CASSFSLGQTYEQYF
j_gene: TRBJ2-7; v_gene: TRBV15; abundance: -; d_gene: -; CDR3nt: TGTGCCACCAGCAGAGATCAGGTCGAGCAGTACTTC; CDR3aa: CATSRDQVEQYF
j_gene: TRBJ1-2; v_gene: TRBV13; abundance: -; d_gene: -; CDR3nt: TGTGCCAGCACGAATAGATGGTTTCTGGATGGCTACACCTTC; CDR3aa: CASTNRWFLDGYTF
j_gene: TRBJ2-6; v_gene: TRBV9; abundance: -; d_gene: -; CDR3nt: TGTGCCAGCAGCGTATTTGCGGCTGGGGCCAACGTCCTGACTTTC; CDR3aa: CASSVFAAGANVLTF
j_gene: TRBJ2-3; v_gene: TRBV7-9; abundance: -; d_gene: -; CDR3nt: TGTGCCAGCAGTCGCACCAGGGACCTAGCCGTCGATACGCAGTATTTT; CDR3aa: CASSRTRDLAVDTQYF
j_gene: TRBJ2-2; v_gene: TRBV5-1; abundance: -; d_gene: -; CDR3nt: TGCGCCACCATGGAGGCCTACTCAAACACCGGGGAGCTGTTTTTT; CDR3aa: CATMEAYSNTGELFF
j_gene: TRBJ1-5; v_gene: TRBV28; abundance: -; d_gene: TRBD1; CDR3nt: TGTGCCAGCAGAAGGACAGGGGCTCAGCCCCAGCATTTT; CDR3aa: CASRRTGAQPQHF
j_gene: TRBJ1-6; v_gene: TRBV30; abundance: -; d_gene: -; CDR3nt: TGTGCCTGGAGCGAAAATTCACCCCTCCACTTT; CDR3aa: CAWSENSPLHF
j_gene: TRBJ1-1; v_gene: TRBV2; abundance: few; d_gene: -; CDR3nt: TGTGCCAGCATGGGCGGGGGCTCTGAAGCTTTCTTT; CDR3aa: CASMGGGSEAFF
j_gene: TRBJ1-2; v_gene: TRBV7-2; abundance: -; d_gene: -; CDR3nt: TGTGCCAGCAGCTCCAGGTTAGAATGGGTGCGAGGTTATGGCTACACCTTC; CDR3aa: CASSSRLEWVRGYGYTF
j_gene: TRBJ1-1; v_gene: TRBV19; abundance: -; d_gene: -; CDR3nt: TGTGCCAGTAGTATAGCAGGCGAAGCTTTCTTT; CDR3aa: CASSIAGEAFF
j_gene: TRBJ2-7; v_gene: TRBV4-2; abundance: -; d_gene: -; CDR3nt: TGTGCCAGCAGCCAAAATCCAAGGAGCTCCTACGAGCAGTACTTC; CDR3aa: CASSQNPRSSYEQYF
j_gene: TRBJ1-5; v_gene: TRBV30; abundance: -; d_gene: -; CDR3nt: TGTGCCTGGAGTGGACAGCCAAATCAGCCCCAGCATTTT; CDR3aa: CAWSGQPNQPQHF
j_gene: TRBJ2-1; v_gene: TRBV7-9; abundance: -; d_gene: -; CDR3nt: TGTGCCAGCAGCTTACCCGCCCGGCCGGGAAGGAAGTTCTTC; CDR3aa: CASSLPARPGRKFF
j_gene: TRBJ2-1; v_gene: TRBV5-8; abundance: -; d_gene: -; CDR3nt: TGTGCCAGCAGCCGCAGGGCGACAGGTTACAATGAGCAGTTCTTC; CDR3aa: CASSRRATGYNEQFF
j_gene: TRBJ1-1; v_gene: TRBV18; abundance: -; d_gene: TRBD1; CDR3nt: TGTGCCAGCTCAGCCGGGACAGCCAACACTGAAGCTTTCTTT; CDR3aa: CASSAGTANTEAFF
j_gene: TRBJ2-3; v_gene: TRBV7-3; abundance: -; d_gene: TRBD2; CDR3nt: TGTGCCAGCAGCAAAAGCGGGGGGCCCGGAGATACGCAGTATTTT; CDR3aa: CASSKSGGPGDTQYF
j_gene: TRBJ1-2; v_gene: TRBV19; abundance: -; d_gene: -; CDR3nt: TGTGCCAGTAGAAGAGATGGCTATGGCTACACCTTC; CDR3aa: CASRRDGYGYTF
j_gene: TRBJ2-3; v_gene: TRBV28; abundance: -; d_gene: TRBD2; CDR3nt: TGTGCCAGCAGTTTATCGGCGATGGGGCGGGGGGGACCCCGGGATACGCAGTATTTT; CDR3aa: CASSLSAMGRGGPRDTQYF
j_gene: TRBJ2-2; v_gene: TRBV28; abundance: -; d_gene: TRBD2; CDR3nt: TGTGCCAGCAGTTTCGCCGGGACTAGCGGGTTCACCGGGGAGCTGTTTTTT; CDR3aa: CASSFAGTSGFTGELFF
j_gene: TRBJ2-5; v_gene: TRBV28; abundance: once; d_gene: TRBD2; CDR3nt: TGTGCCAGCTTTCTAGCGGGGGAAGAGACCCAGTACTTC; CDR3aa: CASFLAGEETQYF
j_gene: TRBJ2-1; v_gene: TRBV7-2; abundance: -; d_gene: TRBD1; CDR3nt: TGTGCCAGCAGTAAGACAGGGAGCTCCTACAATGAGCAGTTCTTC; CDR3aa: CASSKTGSSYNEQFF
j_gene: TRBJ2-7; v_gene: TRBV21-1; abundance: -; d_gene: -; CDR3nt: TGTGCCAGCAGCCCCGGGAAGGGGCCTAACCTCTACTACGAGCAGTACTTC; CDR3aa: CASSPGKGPNLYYEQYF
j_gene: TRBJ2-3; v_gene: TRBV14; abundance: -; d_gene: -; CDR3nt: TGTGCCAGCAGCCGGACCGAACGTAGCACAGATACGCAGTATTTT; CDR3aa: CASSRTERSTDTQYF